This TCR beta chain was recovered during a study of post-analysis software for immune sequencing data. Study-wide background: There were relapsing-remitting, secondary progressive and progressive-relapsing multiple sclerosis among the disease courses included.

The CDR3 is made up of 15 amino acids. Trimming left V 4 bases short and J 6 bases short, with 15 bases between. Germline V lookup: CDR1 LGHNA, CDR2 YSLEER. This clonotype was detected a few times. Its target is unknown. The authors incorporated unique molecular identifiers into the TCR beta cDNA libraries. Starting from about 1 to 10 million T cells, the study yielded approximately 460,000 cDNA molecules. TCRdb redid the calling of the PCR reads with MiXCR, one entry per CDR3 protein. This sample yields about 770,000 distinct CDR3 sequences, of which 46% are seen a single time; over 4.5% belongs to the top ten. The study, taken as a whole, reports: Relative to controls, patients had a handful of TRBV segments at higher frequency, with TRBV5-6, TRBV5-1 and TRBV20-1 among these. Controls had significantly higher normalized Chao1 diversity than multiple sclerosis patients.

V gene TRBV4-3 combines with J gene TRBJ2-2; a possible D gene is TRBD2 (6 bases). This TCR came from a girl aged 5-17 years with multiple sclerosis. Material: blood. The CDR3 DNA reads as TGCGCCAGCAGCCCCGGGCTAACGGGGGCCGGGGAGCTGTTTTTT. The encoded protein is CASSPGLTGAGELFF.